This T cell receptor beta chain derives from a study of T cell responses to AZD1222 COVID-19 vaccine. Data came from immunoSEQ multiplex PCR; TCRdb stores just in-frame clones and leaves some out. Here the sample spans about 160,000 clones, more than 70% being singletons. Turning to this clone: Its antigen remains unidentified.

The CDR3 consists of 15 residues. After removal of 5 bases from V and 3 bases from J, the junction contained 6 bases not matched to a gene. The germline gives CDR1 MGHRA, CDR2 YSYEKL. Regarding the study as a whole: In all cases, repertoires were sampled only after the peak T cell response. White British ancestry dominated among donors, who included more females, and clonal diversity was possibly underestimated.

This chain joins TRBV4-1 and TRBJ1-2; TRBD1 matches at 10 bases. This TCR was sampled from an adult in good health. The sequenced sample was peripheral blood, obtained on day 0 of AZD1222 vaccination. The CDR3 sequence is CASSTGQGVDYGYTF. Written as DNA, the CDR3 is TGCGCCAGCAGCACCGGACAGGGGGTTGACTATGGCTACACCTTC.